This is a list of T cell receptor beta chains from one sample in a study of T cells after somatic rescue of genetic block. Only in-frame clones appear in the TCRdb table, and some are missing; sequencing was by immunoSEQ multiplex PCR. Among roughly 92,000 clones, 70% to 90% were seen once, and the ten largest hold more than 1.5%. The sample taken for sequencing was peripheral blood mononuclear cells (PBMCs). These receptors were taken from a woman aged 18-29 years. CDR3s leave out the opening cysteine and the closing phenylalanine or tryptophan. Fields, in order: V gene, J gene, CDR3 protein.

TRBV27	TRBJ1-1	ASGNRGQAFPEAF
TRBV7-9	TRBJ2-4	ASSLRDRDAKNIQY
TRBV11-2	TRBJ2-7	ASSPGTGNFYEQY
TRBV5-1	TRBJ2-1	ASSLLAGGNEQF
TRBV20-1	TRBJ2-7	SAEDSYEQY
TRBV5-1	TRBJ2-6	ASSRGLGSGANVLT
TRBV28	TRBJ2-2	ASSSRVGLALNTGELF
TRBV10-3	TRBJ2-1	AIGEEDYNEQF
TRBV2	TRBJ1-5	ASSRVTQPQH
TRBV11-2	TRBJ1-2	ASSVVIGAGYGYT
TRBV2	TRBJ2-3	ASSTPDRAVGDTQY
TRBV6-1	TRBJ1-1	ASSETGGWTEAF
TRBV7-9	TRBJ1-2	ASSPIGGGGYT
TRBV7-6	TRBJ2-7	ASSGGTGVSYEQY
TRBV7-9	TRBJ1-2	ASSLEGTANYGYT
TRBV5-1	TRBJ2-7	ASSLAQAPYEQY
TRBV4-2	TRBJ1-1	ASSHGAEAF
TRBV28	TRBJ1-1	ASSPGQGNTEAF
TRBV11-2	TRBJ2-7	ASSLDTGVFAYEQY
TRBV7-8	TRBJ2-5	ASRGLQGADQETQY
TRBV15	TRBJ2-3	ATSRGPSDTQY
TRBV15	TRBJ2-1	ATSGETYNEQF
TRBV28	TRBJ1-1	ASSLQGYTEAF
TRBV15	TRBJ1-5	ATSHDVTGEGNQPQH
TRBV9	TRBJ2-1	ASGLQGSYNEQF
TRBV6-6	TRBJ1-1	ASSDTFPEAF
TRBV5-6	TRBJ2-6	ASAAANVLT
TRBV4-3	TRBJ2-7	ASSQGTGARYEQY
TRBV28	TRBJ1-5	ASSLIGTATNQPQH
TRBV27	TRBJ2-7	ASSWGGGTFYEQY
TRBV5-8	TRBJ2-6	ASSFGSSGANVLT
TRBV25-1	TRBJ2-5	ASSAGGLLQETQY
TRBV19	TRBJ2-7	ASRSGPGEQY
TRBV5-1	TRBJ1-1	ASSFRDRVLVGEAF
TRBV6-5	TRBJ1-4	ASSYDFNEKLF
TRBV5-4	TRBJ2-1	ASSSTDPRGQF
TRBV5-1	TRBJ1-1	ASSPSGVATEAF
TRBV11-2	TRBJ2-2	ASSLRFPGAAGNTGELF
TRBV10-3	TRBJ1-2	AISEHQDRSTNYGYT
TRBV6-1	TRBJ1-1	ASSDHLNTEAF
TRBV30	TRBJ1-5	AWGSNSNQPQH
TRBV21-1	TRBJ2-7	ASSPRRTSGSSEQY
TRBV10-2	TRBJ2-5	ASTGEETQY